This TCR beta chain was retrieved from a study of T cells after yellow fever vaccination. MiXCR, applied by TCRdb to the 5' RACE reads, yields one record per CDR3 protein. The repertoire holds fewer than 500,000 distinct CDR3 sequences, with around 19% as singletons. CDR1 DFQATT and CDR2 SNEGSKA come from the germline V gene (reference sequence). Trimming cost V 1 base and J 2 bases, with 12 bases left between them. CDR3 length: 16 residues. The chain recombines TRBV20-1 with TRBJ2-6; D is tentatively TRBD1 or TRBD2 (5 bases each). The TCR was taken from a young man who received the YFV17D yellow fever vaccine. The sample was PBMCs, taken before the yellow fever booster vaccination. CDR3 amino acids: CSARVQGAPGANVLTF. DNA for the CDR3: TGCAGTGCTAGAGTTCAGGGAGCCCCTGGGGCCAACGTCCTGACTTTC.